The T cell receptor (beta chain) under discussion was sequenced for a study of shared clonotypes between healthy human individuals. General observations from the study: Non-shared clonotypes had lower generation probabilities than clonotypes shared by all four sorted-subset donors.

Deep level was the assay's run setting. Sequencing was performed with immunoSEQ multiplex PCR; in TCRdb, only in-frame clones are kept and a portion is missing. The sample records approximately 2.5 million clones, 93% being singletons. About this clone itself: The antigen remains unidentified. Different DNA sequences within this sample yield the same CDR3.

The germline CDR1 and CDR2 sequences are SGHTA and FQGNSA. V was pared by 0 bases and J by 1 base, with 4 bases of the junction left unmatched. CDR3 length: 16 amino acids. The clonotype comes from a man aged 18 to 29 in good health. Some clones in this sample may be carry-over from other donors' samples. V gene TRBV7-2 combines with J gene TRBJ2-3; 7 bases are shared with TRBD2. Sequencing was done on a sample of naive CD4+ T cells from PBMCs. The subset: CD45RA+ positively selected. CDR3 loop: CASSLALAGGTDTQYF. The CDR3 nucleotides are TGTGCCAGCAGCTTAGCTCTGGCGGGAGGCACAGATACGCAGTATTTT.